This T cell receptor (beta chain) derives from a study of response to subunit inactivated influenza vaccine. At least ten counts were recorded for this clonotype. Its target is not known. Findings and caveats of the study: Researchers suggested that each seasonal influenza vaccination recruits few new T cells.

TCRdb processed the RT-PCR reads anew with MiXCR; each CDR3 protein has one entry. The profile shows about 500,000 distinct CDR3 sequences, about 15% of them singletons. The CDR3 sequence is 15 residues long. V was clipped by 0 bases and J by 4 bases, with 10 bases between them. Germline CDR1 LNHNV, CDR2 YYDKDF (reference sequence). Sequences were derived from CD4+ T cells sorted from PBMCs, sampled less than 30 months after vaccination. This clonotype was sampled from a man aged 45-69 years who received an inactivated influenza vaccine. This chain links TRBV15 with TRBJ1-3; D is undetermined. The DNA of the CDR3 is TGTGCCACCAGCAGAGATGGGCGACACGGAAACACCATATATTTT. Translated: CATSRDGRHGNTIYF.